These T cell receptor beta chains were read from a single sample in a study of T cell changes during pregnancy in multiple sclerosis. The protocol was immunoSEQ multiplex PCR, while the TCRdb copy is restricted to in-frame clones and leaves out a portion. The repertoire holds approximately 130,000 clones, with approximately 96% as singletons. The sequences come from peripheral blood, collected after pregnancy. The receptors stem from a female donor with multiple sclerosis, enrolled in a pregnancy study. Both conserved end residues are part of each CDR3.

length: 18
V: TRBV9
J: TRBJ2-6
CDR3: CASSGWGRQASGANVLTF

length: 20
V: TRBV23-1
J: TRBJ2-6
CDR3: CASTHYRGGLNPSGANVLTF

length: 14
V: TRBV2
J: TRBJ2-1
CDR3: CASSYKRAKDEQFF

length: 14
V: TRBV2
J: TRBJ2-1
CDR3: CASSNPFFGNEQFF

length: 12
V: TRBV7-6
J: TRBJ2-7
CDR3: CASSTGAYEQYF

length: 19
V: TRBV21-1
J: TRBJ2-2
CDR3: CASSKRSVGSGRAPGELFF

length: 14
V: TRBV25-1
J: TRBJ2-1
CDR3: CASSEFRSYNEQFF

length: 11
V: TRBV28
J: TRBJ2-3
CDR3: CASTGLSTQYF

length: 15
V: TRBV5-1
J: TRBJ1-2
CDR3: CASSLGARTPGGYTF

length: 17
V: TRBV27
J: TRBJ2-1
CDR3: CASSLPPSSGRDSEQFF

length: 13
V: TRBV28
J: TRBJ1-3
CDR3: CASSQGAGNTIYF

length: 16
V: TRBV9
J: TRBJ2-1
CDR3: CASSAETGLRYNEQFF

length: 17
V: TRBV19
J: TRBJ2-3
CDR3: CASSQFTSGLSTDTQYF

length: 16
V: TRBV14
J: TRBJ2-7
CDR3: CASSQHRDRRPYEQYF

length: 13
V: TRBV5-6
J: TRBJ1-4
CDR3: CASSPGRGYRLFF

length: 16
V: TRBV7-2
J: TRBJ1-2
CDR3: CASSLAVTGGSDGYTF

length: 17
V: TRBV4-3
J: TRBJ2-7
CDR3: CASSQDFARQGANEQYF

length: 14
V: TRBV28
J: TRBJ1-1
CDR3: CASTVSRGNTEAFF

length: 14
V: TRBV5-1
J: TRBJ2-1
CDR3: CASSLVWASDEQFF

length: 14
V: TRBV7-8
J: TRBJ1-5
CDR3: CASSSQGDNQPQHF

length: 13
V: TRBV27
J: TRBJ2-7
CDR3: CASRPQGSYEQYF

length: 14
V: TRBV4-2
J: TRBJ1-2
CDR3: CASSQEGGDYGYTF

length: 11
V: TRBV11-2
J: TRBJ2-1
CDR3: CASSSGLGEFF

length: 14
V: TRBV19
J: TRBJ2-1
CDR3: CASSILLGNNEQFF

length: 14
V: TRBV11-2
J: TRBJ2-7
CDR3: CASSARPDSSEQYF

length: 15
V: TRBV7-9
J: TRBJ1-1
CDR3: CASSLRGDRSNEAFF

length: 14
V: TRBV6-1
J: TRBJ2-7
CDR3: CASSERGRAYEQYF

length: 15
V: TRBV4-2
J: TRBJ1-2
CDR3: CASSQDGGSAYGYTF

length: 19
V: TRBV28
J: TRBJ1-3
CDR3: CASSVTGGHLTSSGNTIYF

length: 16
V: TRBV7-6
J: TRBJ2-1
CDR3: CASSFITTQIYNEQFF

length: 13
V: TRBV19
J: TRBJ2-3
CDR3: CASRLAGTDTQYF

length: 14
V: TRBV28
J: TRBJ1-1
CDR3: CASSLELLNTEAFF

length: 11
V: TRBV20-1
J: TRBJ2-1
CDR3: CSARDLGLGVF

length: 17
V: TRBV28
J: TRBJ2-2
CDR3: CASSPGASGWNTGELFF

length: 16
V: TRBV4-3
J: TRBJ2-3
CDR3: CASSQEIRDRGWTQYF

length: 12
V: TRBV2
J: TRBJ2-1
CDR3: CAGGQGAEEQFF

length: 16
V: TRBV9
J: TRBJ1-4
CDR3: CASSSRGYRRSEKLFF

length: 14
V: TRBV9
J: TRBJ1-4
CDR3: CASSTDRINEKLFF

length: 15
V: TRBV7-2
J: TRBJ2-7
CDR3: CASSLGGIATNEQYF

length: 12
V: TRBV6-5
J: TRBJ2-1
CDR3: CASTGGTDEQFF

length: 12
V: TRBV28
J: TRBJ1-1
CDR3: CAGQGLGTEAFF

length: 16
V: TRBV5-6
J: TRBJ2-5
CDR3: CASSLGLAGGEETQYF